Here is one T cell receptor beta chain with its context. Its target is not known. The data derive from a study of T cells after yellow fever vaccination. Broader study findings: Across the CD4 and CD8 compartments, a small share of clonotypes was present in both. Contamination of FACS-sorted repertoires by abundant clonotypes from the bulk population could occur.

The CDR3 is 13 amino acids. CDR1 and CDR2 from the germline V gene are KGHSH and LQKENI. Deletions cut 9 bases from V and 5 bases from J, with 11 bases between. TCR cDNA, made by 5'RACE template switching, carried an added universal primer site and UMIs. TCRdb reprocessed the 5' RACE reads with MiXCR, giving one entry per CDR3 protein. The sample has nearly 350,000 distinct CDR3 sequences; around 8.1% are singletons. This TCR was recovered from a man aged 18 to 35 who received the YFV17D yellow fever vaccine. This specimen was PBMCs, taken about 41 days after the first yellow fever vaccination. This chain uses TRBV18 with TRBJ1-6; D ambiguous. Here the CDR3 DNA reads TGTGCCAGTCTGCCCAATAATAATTCACCCCTCCACTTT. This codes for CASLPNNNSPLHF. Complete variable domain (other parts from reference TRBV18 and TRBJ1-6): NAGVMQNPRHLVRRRGQEARLRCSPMKGHSHVYWYRQLPEEGLKFMVYLQKENIIDESGMPKERFSAEFPKEGPSILRIQQVVRGDSAAYFCASLPNNNSPLHFGNGTRLTVT.